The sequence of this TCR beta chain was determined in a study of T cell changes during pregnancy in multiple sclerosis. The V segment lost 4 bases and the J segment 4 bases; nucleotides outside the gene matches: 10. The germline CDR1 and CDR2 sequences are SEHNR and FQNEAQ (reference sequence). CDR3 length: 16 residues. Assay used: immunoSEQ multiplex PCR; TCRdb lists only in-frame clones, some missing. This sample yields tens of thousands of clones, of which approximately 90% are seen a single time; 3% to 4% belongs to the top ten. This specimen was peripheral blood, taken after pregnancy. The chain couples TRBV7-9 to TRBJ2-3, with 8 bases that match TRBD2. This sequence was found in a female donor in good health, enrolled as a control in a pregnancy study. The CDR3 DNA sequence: TGTGCCAGCAGCTCCGGCCTAGCGGGTAACTCAGATACGCAGTATTTT. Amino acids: CASSSGLAGNSDTQYF.